This TCR beta chain was recovered during a study of T cell responses to AZD1222 COVID-19 vaccine (dated by TCRdb to the early 2020s). For the study in its entirety: A total of over 230 trial participants underwent TCR sequencing, of whom roughly 210 had received two doses of AZD1222 and about 26 had received two doses of the MenACWY control vaccine. Trial participants were enrolled into age subgroups of 18-55, 56-69 and 70-plus years, which contained roughly 150, 30 and 60 TCR-sequenced participants, respectively. The research as a whole found: Nearly half of unique spike-specific TCRs reportedly recognized epitopes outside regions mutated in the B.1.351 and B.1.1.7 variants. Spike-specific TCR breadth and depth rose significantly after two AZD1222 doses compared with day 0 and with MenACWY recipients. Vaccine-associated CD4 TCRs spanned the whole spike protein, with dominant responses in regions 160-218 and 743-854. Only five to seven AZD1222 recipients were SARS-CoV-2 seropositive at baseline, limiting conclusions about previously exposed vaccinees. The 56-69-year group was small, and its depth increase did not reach significance, likely because of low power. Most participants were white British and females outnumbered males, and the authors suggested that clonal diversity may have been underestimated. Because no day 14 peak-response samples were available, the repertoires could be characterized only after the peak T cell response.

As concerns this clone: What antigen it recognizes has not been identified. Per-base quality was not reported, and no clone a single base away is much larger than it.

The CDR3 regions of human TCRbeta chains were subjected to immunosequencing. From the authors' description of their analysis: TCRs in the repertoires were matched against a reference library of SARS-CoV-2-specific TCRs that had been generated with the MIRA antigen-specificity platform. Breadth was defined as the fraction of unique TCRs that were SARS-CoV-2-associated, and depth was defined as the fraction of total T cells that were SARS-CoV-2-associated. Each spike-specific TCR was assigned to its reactive spike region and to a CD4 or CD8 class using the MIRA data. Log10-transformed breadth and depth values were compared by one-way ANOVA with Sidak's multiple comparisons tests. TCRdb obtained this table from immuneACCESS and retained in-frame rearrangements with V and J assigned. These tables miss some clones; where compared with another copy, unresolved V genes account for less than half of the shortfall, and the remainder is unexplained. For V, J and clone size, that table is used; D and trimming come from the DNA. Here the sample has over 150,000 clones; under 95% occur a single time. Together, the top ten hold 0.9% to 1.1% of the sample.

Sample time point, as interpreted from the label and publication: about 28 days (+/-7) after the second vaccine dose. AZD1222 recipients given second doses at about 4 weeks or at about 12 weeks were pooled, since spike-specific TCR depth and breadth were not found to differ between the two schedules. Vaccinee samples were obtained from the UK trials COV001 and COV002, which included a single-blind randomized controlled phase 2/3 trial of AZD1222 (ChAdOx1 nCoV-19) in healthy adults. For TCRbeta chain sequencing, PBMC samples were collected from trial participants at day 0 and at day 28 after the second dose. This material consisted of peripheral blood, taken 28 days after the second AZD1222 dose. The receptor was derived from an adult who received the AZD1222 COVID-19 vaccine.

The DNA sequence is given as TGTGCCAGCAGTTTAGTACCGTCGATGACTAATGAAAAACTGTTTTTT. It is translated as CASSLVPSMTNEKLFF. The chain employs TRBV28 and TRBJ1-4; no confident D gene assignment can be made. The CDR3 measures 16 amino acids from cysteine to phenylalanine. Solely the CDR3 DNA is kept, with 48 bases framed from the first base. Trimming at the junction amounts to 2 bases on V and 2 bases on J, and the germline ends lie 12 bases apart. CDR1 MDHEN and CDR2 SYDVKM were looked up in the germline V gene.